These T cell receptor beta chains were read from a single sample in a study of blood T cells in healthy people across ages. TCRdb used MiXCR to reprocess the 5' RACE reads, holding one entry per CDR3 protein. The table lists roughly 1,500,000 distinct CDR3 sequences, approximately 32% of them singletons, with about 11% in the top ten. Sequencing was done on a sample of blood. All receptors derive from a woman between 25 and 40 years old in good health. CDR3s include the opening cysteine and the closing phenylalanine or tryptophan. A D gene is named only where the DNA matches it firmly. Size tells how often a clone was seen (once, few, many) or the class of an expanded clone, and some rows leave it out.

TRBJ1-2	few	TRBV5-1	NA	CASSLLGGEYGYTF	TGCGCCAGCAGCTTGCTTGGCGGGGAATATGGCTACACCTTC
TRBJ1-2	NA	TRBV4-1	NA	CASSPPGGQNYGYTF	TGCGCCAGCAGCCCCCCGGGGGGGCAGAACTATGGCTACACCTTC
TRBJ1-6	NA	TRBV20-1	NA	CSARGTGVRNSPLHF	TGCAGTGCTAGAGGAACGGGGGTGAGGAATTCACCCCTCCACTTT
TRBJ2-5	few	TRBV3-1	TRBD2	CASSPSGRRETQYF	TGTGCCAGCAGCCCAAGCGGGAGAAGAGAGACCCAGTACTTC
TRBJ2-7	few	TRBV20-1	TRBD1	CSARAPPGQGPYEQYF	TGCAGTGCTAGAGCCCCTCCGGGACAGGGCCCCTACGAGCAGTACTTC
TRBJ2-6	few	TRBV9	NA	CASSVGGASGANVLTF	TGTGCCAGCAGCGTAGGGGGAGCCTCTGGGGCCAACGTCCTGACTTTC
TRBJ1-1	NA	TRBV14	TRBD1	CASSLQPTGNTFF	TGTGCCAGCAGCCTCCAACCGACAGGGAACACTTTCTTT
TRBJ1-2	NA	TRBV9	NA	CASSVSLGGGYGYTF	TGTGCCAGCAGCGTATCCCTCGGGGGTGGCTATGGCTACACCTTC
TRBJ2-7	NA	TRBV19	NA	CASSPVPGYSYEQYF	TGTGCCAGTAGCCCCGTCCCGGGGTACTCCTACGAGCAGTACTTC
TRBJ2-1	NA	TRBV28	NA	CASSLISAGNYNEQFF	TGTGCCAGCAGTTTAATCTCCGCGGGGAATTACAATGAGCAGTTCTTC
TRBJ2-1	NA	TRBV6-5	TRBD1	CASSAGQGIDAQFF	TGTGCCAGCAGTGCGGGACAGGGGATCGATGCGCAGTTCTTC
TRBJ2-3	NA	TRBV20-1	NA	CSANAGGRGDAQYF	TGCAGTGCTAATGCTGGCGGAAGGGGAGATGCGCAGTATTTT
TRBJ1-5	few	TRBV6-1	NA	CASSEYGGNQPQHF	TGTGCCAGCAGTGAATACGGGGGCAATCAGCCCCAGCATTTT
TRBJ2-7	NA	TRBV20-1	TRBD2	CSAPSAGVYEQYF	TGCAGTGCTCCCAGCGCGGGGGTCTACGAGCAGTACTTC
TRBJ2-1	NA	TRBV5-1	TRBD2	CASSLERGEANEQFF	TGCGCCAGCAGCCTCGAGCGGGGGGAAGCGAATGAGCAGTTCTTC
TRBJ2-7	NA	TRBV9	NA	CASSLIMGLRTRERHEQYF	TGTGCCAGCAGCCTCATTATGGGCCTCAGAACCAGAGAGCGTCACGAGCAGTACTTC
TRBJ2-7	NA	TRBV10-3	NA	CATGREAYEQYF	TGTGCCACCGGCAGGGAGGCCTACGAGCAGTACTTC
TRBJ2-1	NA	TRBV6-6	TRBD1	CASSSSGGLDDEQFF	TGTGCCAGCAGTTCCTCAGGGGGATTGGACGATGAGCAGTTCTTC
TRBJ2-1	NA	TRBV12-3/TRBV12-4	TRBD2	CASSSTSGLNEQFF	TGTGCCAGCAGTTCGACTAGCGGGCTCAATGAGCAGTTCTTC
TRBJ2-1	NA	TRBV29-1	NA	CSVDPRESYNEQFF	TGCAGCGTTGATCCCCGGGAGTCCTACAATGAGCAGTTCTTC
TRBJ2-5	few	TRBV10-2	NA	CASQSWETQYF	TGCGCCAGCCAGTCTTGGGAGACCCAGTACTTC
TRBJ1-1	few	TRBV27	NA	CASPPSFF	TGTGCCAGCCCTCCCAGTTTCTTT
TRBJ2-1	few	TRBV7-2	TRBD2	CASSLKFAGVSDEQFF	TGTGCCAGCAGCTTAAAGTTCGCGGGAGTATCCGATGAGCAGTTCTTC
TRBJ2-7	NA	TRBV7-2	TRBD1	CASRHRGLPSYERYF	TGTGCCAGCAGGCACAGGGGATTACCCTCCTACGAGCGGTACTTC
TRBJ2-4	few	TRBV20-1	NA	CSARERAGDIQYF	TGCAGTGCTAGAGAAAGAGCAGGGGACATTCAGTACTTC
TRBJ2-7	few	TRBV20-1	NA	CSARKARQACGEQYF	TGCAGTGCTAGAAAGGCGAGACAGGCGTGCGGCGAGCAGTACTTC
TRBJ2-3	few	TRBV5-1	NA	CASSLDVSSTDTQYF	TGCGCCAGCAGCTTGGACGTTTCTAGCACAGATACGCAGTATTTT
TRBJ1-4	few	TRBV20-1	NA	CSARAGGAREKLFF	TGCAGTGCTAGAGCCGGGGGGGCAAGAGAAAAACTGTTTTTT
TRBJ2-1	NA	TRBV12-3/TRBV12-4	TRBD2	CASRPTSDEQFF	TGTGCCAGCAGGCCAACTAGCGACGAGCAGTTCTTC
TRBJ2-7	many	TRBV20-1	TRBD1	CSARVADRAYEQYF	TGCAGTGCTAGAGTCGCGGACAGGGCCTACGAGCAGTACTTC
TRBJ2-5	NA	TRBV2	NA	CASTTRVQETQYF	TGTGCCAGCACTACCAGGGTCCAAGAGACCCAGTACTTC
TRBJ2-3	few	TRBV2	TRBD2	CASSEGGISTDTQYF	TGTGCCAGCAGTGAGGGGGGGATCAGCACAGATACGCAGTATTTT
TRBJ1-1	NA	TRBV3-1	NA	CASSQDDGSYTEAFF	TGTGCCAGCAGCCAAGATGATGGAAGTTACACTGAAGCTTTCTTT
TRBJ1-1	NA	TRBV10-3	NA	CAISEVGSEAFF	TGTGCCATCAGTGAAGTAGGCAGTGAAGCTTTCTTT
TRBJ2-4	few	TRBV20-1	NA	CSAWNRDGNIQYF	TGCAGTGCTTGGAACAGGGATGGAAACATTCAGTACTTC
TRBJ2-3	few	TRBV4-1	TRBD2	CASSQEALAGGTDTQYF	TGCGCCAGCAGCCAAGAGGCCCTAGCGGGGGGCACAGATACGCAGTATTTT
TRBJ1-4	NA	TRBV29-1	NA	CSANMLGGGTNEKLFF	TGCAGCGCAAACATGCTGGGGGGAGGGACTAATGAAAAACTGTTTTTT
TRBJ2-7	NA	TRBV5-5	NA	CASSQTDSYGGQYF	TGTGCCAGCAGCCAGACTGACAGCTATGGGGGGCAGTACTTC
TRBJ1-2	NA	TRBV30	NA	CAWSPDGLYGYTF	TGTGCCTGGAGCCCGGACGGACTCTACGGCTACACCTTC
TRBJ2-7	NA	TRBV4-1	NA	CASSQGPTTSSYEQYF	TGCGCCAGCAGCCAAGGTCCGACAACGAGCTCCTACGAGCAGTACTTC
TRBJ1-1	few	TRBV11-2	NA	CASRQGRNTEAFF	TGTGCCAGCAGACAGGGCCGGAACACTGAAGCTTTCTTT
TRBJ2-5	NA	TRBV27	NA	CASSLLPPPQYF	TGTGCCAGCAGTTTACTACCTCCTCCCCAGTACTTC
TRBJ2-3	NA	TRBV11-2	TRBD2	CASKTSGGGTDTQYF	TGTGCCAGCAAGACTAGCGGGGGGGGCACAGATACGCAGTATTTT
TRBJ2-1	many	TRBV29-1	TRBD2	CSVAGLAGDEQFF	TGCAGCGTCGCTGGGCTAGCGGGGGATGAGCAGTTCTTC
TRBJ2-3	NA	TRBV28	NA	CASSLQGGVKGWVTDTQYF	TGTGCCAGCAGTCTCCAGGGGGGAGTGAAGGGATGGGTCACAGATACGCAGTATTTT
TRBJ2-5	few	TRBV18	NA	CASSPPTVGQETQYF	TGTGCCAGCTCACCACCAACAGTCGGCCAAGAGACCCAGTACTTC
TRBJ2-3	once	TRBV6-1	NA	CASNQGRLGTDTQYF	TGTGCCAGCAATCAAGGGAGATTAGGAACAGATACGCAGTATTTT
TRBJ2-5	NA	TRBV5-1	NA	CASSLDRGMETQYF	TGCGCCAGCAGCTTGGACAGAGGAATGGAGACCCAGTACTTC
TRBJ2-7	few	TRBV7-9	NA	CASSLIRGNGYEQYF	TGTGCCAGCAGCTTAATAAGGGGCAATGGCTACGAGCAGTACTTC
TRBJ1-6	NA	TRBV27	TRBD1	CASSLRQGDSPLHF	TGTGCCAGCAGTTTAAGGCAGGGGGACTCACCCCTCCACTTT
TRBJ2-1	NA	TRBV15	TRBD1	CATSGYRGLSYNEQFF	TGTGCCACCAGCGGCTACAGGGGATTATCCTACAATGAGCAGTTCTTC
TRBJ1-2	NA	TRBV7-9	NA	CASSPQRGDGYTF	TGTGCCAGCAGCCCACAGAGGGGCGATGGCTACACCTTC
TRBJ2-3	NA	TRBV9	TRBD1	CASSASTGTTDTQYF	TGTGCCAGCAGCGCCTCGACAGGGACCACGGATACGCAGTATTTT
TRBJ2-7	NA	TRBV28	NA	CASRDFPYEQYF	TGTGCCAGCCGGGACTTTCCCTACGAGCAGTACTTC
TRBJ2-3	NA	TRBV6-1	TRBD2	CASSDGSASGITDTQYF	TGTGCCAGCAGTGACGGATCGGCTAGCGGGATCACAGATACGCAGTATTTT
TRBJ2-1	NA	TRBV6-2/TRBV6-3	NA	CASTPLGRAIHGEQFF	TGTGCCAGCACTCCTTTAGGGCGGGCAATCCACGGGGAGCAGTTCTTC
TRBJ2-7	few	TRBV2	NA	CASCVPAYEQYF	TGTGCCAGCTGTGTCCCCGCCTACGAGCAGTACTTC
TRBJ2-1	NA	TRBV20-1	NA	CSASSSGCGEQFF	TGCAGTGCTAGCTCGTCCGGTTGCGGTGAGCAGTTCTTC
TRBJ2-3	NA	TRBV5-1	NA	CASRLFGDTQYF	TGCGCCAGCAGGCTTTTCGGAGATACGCAGTATTTT
TRBJ2-3	NA	TRBV29-1	TRBD2	CSGEESGTRRDTQYF	TGCAGCGGTGAAGAGTCCGGGACTAGGAGAGATACGCAGTATTTT